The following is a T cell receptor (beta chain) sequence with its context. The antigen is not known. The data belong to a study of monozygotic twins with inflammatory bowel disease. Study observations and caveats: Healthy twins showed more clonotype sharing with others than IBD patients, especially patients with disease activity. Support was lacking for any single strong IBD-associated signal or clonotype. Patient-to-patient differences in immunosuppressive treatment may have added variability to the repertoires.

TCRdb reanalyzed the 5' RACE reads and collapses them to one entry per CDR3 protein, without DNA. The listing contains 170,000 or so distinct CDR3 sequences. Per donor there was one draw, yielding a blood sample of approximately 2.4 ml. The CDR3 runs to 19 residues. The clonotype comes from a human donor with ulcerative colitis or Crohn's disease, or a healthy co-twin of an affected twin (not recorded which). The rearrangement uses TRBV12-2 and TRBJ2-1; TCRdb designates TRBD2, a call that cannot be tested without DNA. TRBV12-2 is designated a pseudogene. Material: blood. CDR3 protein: CASRLRIGLATISYNEQFF.